The entry below gives a single T cell receptor beta chain sequence along with its context. V was clipped by 5 bases and J by 6 bases; unmatched bases: 10. Germline V CDR1 and CDR2: SGHTA, FQGNSA. The CDR3 runs to 15 residues. This record comes from a study of blood T cell repertoires in COVID-19. Overall study: PBMCs, B-cell-depleted T cells, or T cells provided the cDNA or gDNA that made up the material.

Only in-frame clones appear in the TCRdb table, and some are missing; sequencing was by immunoSEQ multiplex PCR. The sample includes some 150,000 clones, around 84% seen only once; the top ten take roughly 6.8%. The receptor was derived from a woman aged 50 to 60 in a cohort sampled during active or convalescent COVID-19. J is TRBJ1-5 and V is TRBV7-2; TRBD1 aligns across 7 bases. The specimen sequenced was peripheral blood. The CDR3: CASSHRQGGGQPQHF. Here the CDR3 DNA reads TGTGCCAGCAGCCATCGACAGGGTGGGGGTCAGCCCCAGCATTTT.